This T cell receptor (beta chain) was found in a study of tumor-infiltrating lymphocytes in primary liver carcinoma. Study outcomes and limitations: Just around 8-25% of top clones spanned all five tumor regions. A significantly higher top-250-clone fraction was found in tumors than in blood (p = 0.039).

Comments on this clonotype: What it recognizes is unknown. One end of the junction fails to match germline, which may point to a read error.

Starting from 500 ng of total RNA, TCR beta cDNA was produced with a primer in the constant region. Libraries for TCR beta were built through three nested multiplex PCR rounds, which together made up a slightly modified ARM-PCR procedure. The study ran its first two PCR rounds for about 11 cycles each, using TRBV1-TRBV30 forward primers and a C-beta reverse primer. Each CDR3 protein is one row after TCRdb ran MiXCR on the multiplex PCR reads. This sample has about 64,000 distinct CDR3 sequences; roughly 70% occur once, and the top ten carry around 44%. The study co-extracted DNA and RNA from about 19-30 mg of unsorted bulk tissue. Treatment of the patients' primary liver carcinoma consisted of surgical resection. Tumor samples were assessed, and every one had over 85% viable tumor cells. This CDR3 is built from 18 residues. Germline values: CDR1 LGHNA, CDR2 YNFKEQ.

The sample taken for sequencing was liver tumor tissue from sampling region 4. Subset denoted: tumor region T4, right-lateral pole. The receptor's source is a man in his forties with primary liver carcinoma and hepatitis B virus infection. The chain is built from TRBV4-2 and TRBJ2-2; 12 nucleotides align to TRBD2. Here the CDR3 reads CASSQVTSGSLNPGELFF. In DNA form, the CDR3 reads TGTGCCAGCAGCCAAGTGACTAGCGGGAGTCTAAATCCCGGGGAGTTGTTTTTT.